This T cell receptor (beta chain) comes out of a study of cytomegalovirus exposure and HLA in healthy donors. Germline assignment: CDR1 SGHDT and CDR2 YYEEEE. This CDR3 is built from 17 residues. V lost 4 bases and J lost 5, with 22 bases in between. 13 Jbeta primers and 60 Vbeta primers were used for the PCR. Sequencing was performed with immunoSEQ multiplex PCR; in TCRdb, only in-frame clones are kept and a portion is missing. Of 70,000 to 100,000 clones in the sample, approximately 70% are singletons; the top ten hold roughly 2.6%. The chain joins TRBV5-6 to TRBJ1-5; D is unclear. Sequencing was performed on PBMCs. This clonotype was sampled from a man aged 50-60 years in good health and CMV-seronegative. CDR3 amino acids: CASSRFKGPGEDQPQHF. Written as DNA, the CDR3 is TGTGCCAGCAGCCGATTTAAAGGCCCCGGAGAAGATCAGCCCCAGCATTTT.